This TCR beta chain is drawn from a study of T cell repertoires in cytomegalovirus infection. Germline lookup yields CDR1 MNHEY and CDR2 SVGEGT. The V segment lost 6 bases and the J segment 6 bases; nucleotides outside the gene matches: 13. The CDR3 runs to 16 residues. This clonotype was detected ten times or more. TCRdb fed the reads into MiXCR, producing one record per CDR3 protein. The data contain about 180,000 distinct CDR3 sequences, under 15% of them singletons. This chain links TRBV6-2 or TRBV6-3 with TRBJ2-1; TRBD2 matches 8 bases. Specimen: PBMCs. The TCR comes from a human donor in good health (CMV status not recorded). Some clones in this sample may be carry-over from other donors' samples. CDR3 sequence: CASRPRIAGLGNEQFF. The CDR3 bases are TGTGCCAGCAGACCTCGTATAGCGGGACTGGGCAATGAGCAGTTCTTC.